These T cell receptor beta chains were read from a single sample in a study of blood T cells in healthy people across ages. TCRdb fed the 5' RACE reads into MiXCR, producing one record per CDR3 protein. The table lists under 800,000 distinct CDR3 sequences, more than 20% of them singletons. The sample was blood. These TCRs come from a man between 65 and 85 years old in good health. The CDR3 runs from the conserved cysteine through the conserved F or W.

j_call: TRBJ1-5
v_call: TRBV7-9
cdr3_aa: CASSLGQTNQPQHF

j_call: TRBJ2-1
v_call: TRBV27
cdr3_aa: CASAGIINRNEQFF

j_call: TRBJ1-5
v_call: TRBV10-3
cdr3_aa: CAISKDLNQPQHF

j_call: NA
v_call: TRBV3-1
cdr3_aa: CASSQPGLAGIREQYF

j_call: TRBJ2-5
v_call: TRBV20-1
cdr3_aa: CSAWLGGNQETQYF

j_call: TRBJ2-7
v_call: TRBV10-3
cdr3_aa: CAISPGLAVPLNSYEQYF

j_call: TRBJ1-6
v_call: TRBV20-1
cdr3_aa: CSARDLRSSYNSPLHF

j_call: NA
v_call: TRBV20-1
cdr3_aa: CSTTASREGTYEQYF

j_call: TRBJ2-7
v_call: TRBV5-1
cdr3_aa: CASSLVSGGTYEQYF

j_call: TRBJ1-1
v_call: TRBV12-3/TRBV12-4
cdr3_aa: CASSFWVTEAFF

j_call: NA
v_call: TRBV18
cdr3_aa: CASSVPGQGTYEQYF

j_call: TRBJ2-3
v_call: TRBV7-2
cdr3_aa: CASSIAATTDTQYF

j_call: TRBJ2-5
v_call: TRBV7-3
cdr3_aa: CASSLTGYLGGYQETQYF

j_call: TRBJ1-5
v_call: TRBV10-3
cdr3_aa: CAISVTANQPQHF

j_call: TRBJ1-3
v_call: TRBV7-9
cdr3_aa: CASSSLGNTIYF

j_call: TRBJ2-5
v_call: TRBV6-5
cdr3_aa: CASTKTGGVQETQYF

j_call: NA
v_call: TRBV20-1
cdr3_aa: CSARDADNSPYEQYF

j_call: TRBJ1-5
v_call: TRBV2
cdr3_aa: CALQKSSNQPQHF

j_call: TRBJ2-1
v_call: TRBV20-1
cdr3_aa: CSARVSGRAYNEQFF

j_call: TRBJ1-1
v_call: TRBV3-1
cdr3_aa: CASSRDRGRVNTEAFF

j_call: TRBJ2-7
v_call: TRBV4-1
cdr3_aa: CASSQETSLSYEQYF

j_call: TRBJ1-2
v_call: TRBV7-9
cdr3_aa: CASSLGASGDTF

j_call: TRBJ2-7
v_call: TRBV6-1
cdr3_aa: CASSEMGQGARYEQYF

j_call: TRBJ2-1
v_call: TRBV11-1
cdr3_aa: CASSLNTGSYNEQFF

j_call: TRBJ2-7
v_call: TRBV29-1
cdr3_aa: CSAKARTGSYEQYF

j_call: NA
v_call: TRBV15
cdr3_aa: CATSRGAGGLDEQFF

j_call: TRBJ2-5
v_call: TRBV11-2
cdr3_aa: CASSRLEGGTRTQYF

j_call: TRBJ2-1
v_call: TRBV7-2
cdr3_aa: CASSQTRYEQFF

j_call: TRBJ2-1
v_call: TRBV7-9
cdr3_aa: CASSLVLGHYNEQFF

j_call: TRBJ2-1
v_call: TRBV3-1
cdr3_aa: CASSRRRAAGGPFSYNEQFF

j_call: TRBJ2-1
v_call: TRBV5-1
cdr3_aa: CASSPITERYNEQFF

j_call: TRBJ2-7
v_call: TRBV12-3/TRBV12-4
cdr3_aa: CASSFGRGGSSYEQYF

j_call: TRBJ1-5
v_call: TRBV2
cdr3_aa: CASSDGTGGSQPQHF

j_call: TRBJ2-7
v_call: TRBV20-1
cdr3_aa: CSARAPDRYEQYF

j_call: NA
v_call: TRBV6-6
cdr3_aa: CASSYRAENEQFF

j_call: TRBJ1-2
v_call: TRBV6-5
cdr3_aa: CASRMGQGVVSYTF

j_call: TRBJ2-5
v_call: TRBV18
cdr3_aa: CASSPPNHREETQYF

j_call: TRBJ2-3
v_call: TRBV12-3/TRBV12-4
cdr3_aa: CASGSGSDTQYF

j_call: TRBJ1-2
v_call: TRBV20-1
cdr3_aa: CSAGLGGGTPPYGYTF

j_call: TRBJ2-1
v_call: TRBV29-1
cdr3_aa: CSVRRSLSYNEQFF

j_call: TRBJ2-4
v_call: TRBV6-2/TRBV6-3
cdr3_aa: CASSYSGGVLQYF

j_call: TRBJ1-5
v_call: TRBV7-9
cdr3_aa: CASSLSAGHNQPQHF

j_call: TRBJ1-3
v_call: TRBV5-1
cdr3_aa: CASAVDKSSGNTIYF

j_call: NA
v_call: TRBV7-2
cdr3_aa: CASSSNRAYEQFF

j_call: TRBJ2-5
v_call: TRBV29-1
cdr3_aa: CSVWFKGKETQYF

j_call: TRBJ2-5
v_call: TRBV9
cdr3_aa: CASSVDIRGETQYF

j_call: TRBJ1-2
v_call: TRBV20-1
cdr3_aa: CSARGYGYTF

j_call: TRBJ1-1
v_call: TRBV18
cdr3_aa: CASSPNTQGTGTEAFF

j_call: TRBJ2-4
v_call: TRBV4-1
cdr3_aa: CASTDSLLAKNIQYF

j_call: TRBJ2-5
v_call: TRBV20-1
cdr3_aa: CSARAPTGEGRETQYF

j_call: TRBJ1-1
v_call: TRBV5-1
cdr3_aa: CASSNPRDTEASF

j_call: TRBJ2-5
v_call: TRBV2
cdr3_aa: CASQRARQETQYF

j_call: TRBJ2-7
v_call: TRBV6-2/TRBV6-3
cdr3_aa: CASRPGTSGSAYEQYF

j_call: TRBJ2-5
v_call: TRBV7-9
cdr3_aa: CASSGGWGLPETQYF